This T cell receptor beta chain was recovered during a study of T cell repertoires in cytomegalovirus infection. V was clipped by 4 bases and J by 9 bases; unmatched bases: 4. Looked up from germline, CDR1 is LGHDT and CDR2 is YNNKEL (reference sequence). The length of the CDR3 is 14 residues. Each CDR3 protein gets one entry after TCRdb re-called the reads with MiXCR. Among some 680,000 distinct CDR3 sequences listed, less than 40% were seen once. This clonotype has just a few counts. Sequences were obtained from PBMCs. This receptor was taken from a human donor in good health (CMV status not recorded). Some clones in this sample may be carry-over from other donors' samples. The chain carries TRBV3-1 and TRBJ1-6, with 9 bases that match TRBD1. CDR3: CASSPDRGRSPLHF. CDR3 DNA sequence: TGTGCCAGCAGCCCGGACAGGGGTCGTTCACCCCTCCACTTT.